Shown below are 23 T cell receptor beta chains from a single sample sequenced in a study of T cell repertoires in cytomegalovirus infection. From the reads, TCRdb called clonotypes with MiXCR, one entry per CDR3 protein. Among roughly 860,000 distinct CDR3 sequences listed, about 31% were seen once. The antigens of these receptors remain unknown. This specimen consisted of cultured CD8+ T cells from PBMCs, obtained from culture after CMV antigen stimulation. The origin of the receptors is a human donor in good health (CMV status not recorded). Some clones in this sample may be carry-over from other donors' samples.

This clonotype has a handful of counts. This rearrangement joins TRBV29-1 to TRBJ1-2, with 11 nucleotides matching TRBD1. After removal of 7 bases from V and 4 bases from J, the junction contained 5 bases not matched to a gene. Per the germline V gene, CDR1 is SQVTM and CDR2 is ANQGSEA. There are 13 residues in the CDR3. The CDR3 DNA reads TGCAGCGCCGGGACAGGGGGTGCCTATGGCTACACCTTC. Translating it yields CSAGTGGAYGYTF.

This clonotype was detected many times. V gene TRBV7-2 combines with J gene TRBJ2-2; 9 nucleotides agree with TRBD1. This CDR3 spans 17 amino acids. Germline CDR1 and CDR2: SGHTA and FQGNSA. Losses at the gene ends were 2 bases for V and 3 bases for J; bases not matched to a gene: 7. CDR3 DNA sequence: TGTGCCAGCAGCTTACCGGGACAGGGATTTGACACCGGGGAGCTGTTTTTT. Amino acid sequence: CASSLPGQGFDTGELFF. The variable domain in full, completed from reference TRBV7-2 and TRBJ2-2, reads GAGVSQSPSNKVTEKGKDVELRCDPISGHTALYWYRQSLGQGLEFLIYFQGNSAPDKSGLPSDRFSAERTGGSVSTLTIQRTQQEDSAVYLCASSLPGQGFDTGELFFGEGSRLTVL.

This clonotype was counted ten times or more. V and J are TRBV12-3 or TRBV12-4 and TRBJ2-5; 8 bases line up with TRBD1. Trimming removed 6 bases from V and 5 bases from J; junction bases left unmatched: 8. CDR3 length: 14 residues. The CDR3 region has the DNA TGTGCCAGCAGAGGAGGACAGGGCGGGGAGACCCAGTACTTC. Protein product: CASRGGQGGETQYF.

This clonotype turned up a few times. The V gene is TRBV7-6, the J gene TRBJ2-1, with 8 bases fitting TRBD2. Trimming cost V 11 bases and J 8 bases; bases outside gene matches: 14. CDR1 is SGHVS, CDR2 FNYEAQ, per germline. The length of the CDR3 is 14 residues. CDR3 residues: CASSPGAGGDEQFF. The CDR3, as DNA: TGTGCCTCCAGCCCGGGGGCGGGGGGAGATGAGCAGTTCTTC.

This rearrangement joins TRBV5-1 to TRBJ1-1, with D possibly being TRBD1 (6 bases). Germline V lookup: CDR1 SGHRS, CDR2 YFSETQ. The V end lost 3 bases, the J end lost 0 bases, and 18 bases lay between the germline ends. The length of the CDR3 is 17 residues. CDR3 loop: CASSSTGQELMNTEAFF. CDR3 sequence (DNA): TGCGCCAGCAGCTCGACAGGTCAAGAACTCATGAACACTGAAGCTTTCTTT.

About this clonotype itself: A read error may be the cause here, since a much bigger clone is one base away. The rearrangement joins TRBV6-1 to TRBJ1-2; 9 bases line up with TRBD1. The germline gives CDR1 MNHNS, CDR2 SASEGT. CDR3 length: 15 residues. CDR3 amino acids: CTSSVGQGRNYGYTF. CDR3 DNA: TGTACCAGCAGTGTGGGACAGGGAAGGAACTATGGCTACACCTTC.

With regard to this clonotype: One end of the junction fails to match germline, which may point to a read error. The V and J genes are TRBV7-6 and TRBJ2-2; TRBD1 agrees at 7 bases. Per germline, CDR1 SGHVS and CDR2 FNYEAQ. This CDR3 has 16 amino acids. CDR3 sequence: CASSLASRGYIGELFF. CDR3 nucleotide sequence: TGCGCCAGCAGCTTAGCAAGCAGGGGGTACATCGGGGAGCTGTTTTTT.

The chain carries TRBV10-1 and TRBJ1-2, with D perhaps matching TRBD1 (5 bases). The CDR3 runs 13 residues. Per germline, CDR1 WNHNN and CDR2 SYGVQD (reference sequence). Trimming stripped 2 bases from V and 7 bases from J, with 11 bases between. DNA for the CDR3: TGCGCCAGCAGTGAGAGGGGTTTAAGTGGCTACACCTTC. This encodes CASSERGLSGYTF.

The J gene is TRBJ2-3, the V gene TRBV27; D gene ambiguous. Trimming cost V 3 bases and J 5 bases, with 15 bases left between them. The length of the CDR3 is 15 residues. The germline CDR1 and CDR2 sequences are MNHEY and SMNVEV (reference sequence). The CDR3 nucleotides are TGTGCCAGCAGTTTCTTCGGTTCCACCGAAGATACGCAGTATTTT. It encodes CASSFFGSTEDTQYF.

This clonotype came up a few times. The V gene is TRBV7-9, the J gene TRBJ2-5; 8 bases agree with TRBD2. Trimming at V came to 5 bases and at J to 2 bases, leaving 7 bases not matched to a gene. Germline values: CDR1 SEHNR, CDR2 FQNEAQ (reference sequence). The CDR3 is 15 amino acids. The CDR3 here is CASSPLAGTQETQYF. CDR3 nucleotides: TGTGCCAGCAGCCCTTTAGCGGGGACACAAGAGACCCAGTACTTC.

This clonotype was recorded a few times. The chain links TRBV12-3 or TRBV12-4 to TRBJ1-3, with unresolved D. Trimming took off 7 bases at V and 5 bases at J, with 15 bases between the two ends. The CDR3 spans 14 residues. The CDR3, as DNA: TGTGCCAGCACCTTAGGAGATAAAAGAAACACCATATATTTT. It translates to CASTLGDKRNTIYF.

The chain uses TRBV24-1 and TRBJ2-1; 10 positions match TRBD2. The junction had 5 bases not matched to a gene; V was cut back by 6 bases and J by 4 bases. The CDR3 totals 15 residues. Germline loops: CDR1 KGHDR, CDR2 SFDVKD. This CDR3 reads CATSSLAGAYNEQFF. CDR3 nucleotides: TGTGCCACCAGTAGTCTAGCGGGGGCGTACAATGAGCAGTTCTTC.

The chain joins TRBV11-2 to TRBJ1-2, with no clear D. The CDR3 is 18 residues long. CDR1 is SGHAT and CDR2 is FQNNGV in the germline V gene. V shed 2 bases and J shed 0 bases, with 19 bases lying between them. CDR3 region: CASSLYHADVKPNYGYTF. The CDR3 nucleotides read TGTGCCAGCAGCTTATATCATGCGGACGTAAAACCTAACTATGGCTACACCTTC.

This clonotype was counted a few times. The chain couples TRBV13 to TRBJ1-2, with D uncertain. The CDR3 totals 14 residues. The V gene lost 0 bases and the J gene lost 4 bases, with 9 bases spanning the gap. CDR1 PRHDT and CDR2 FYEKMQ come from the germline V gene (reference sequence). CDR3 in DNA: TGTGCCAGCAGCTTAGGCCGGGGAACCTATGGCTACACCTTC. The encoded protein is CASSLGRGTYGYTF.

This clonotype appeared a few times. The J gene is TRBJ1-5, the V gene TRBV7-3; 7 bases agree with TRBD1. Germline CDR1 and CDR2: SGHTA and FQGTGA. The CDR3 extends over 18 amino acids. J lost 3 bases, V lost 7 bases, and 18 bases had no gene match. The CDR3 DNA reads as TGTGCCAGCACCATACGGACGCGGGACAGCGCTAACAATCAGCCCCAGCATTTT. This sequence encodes CASTIRTRDSANNQPQHF.

This clonotype has at least ten counts. The chain couples TRBV5-6 to TRBJ1-5, with TRBD1 as a possible D gene (5 bases). CDR3 length: 19 amino acids. Germline loops: CDR1 SGHDT, CDR2 YYEEEE. The V gene lost 4 bases and the J gene lost 6 bases, with 29 bases spanning the gap. CDR3 loop: CASSRPPSAGGEAGQPQHF. In DNA, the CDR3 is TGTGCCAGCAGCCGACCCCCCTCAGCGGGGGGAGAGGCTGGTCAGCCCCAGCATTTT.

The chain recombines TRBV10-3 with TRBJ1-4, with D possibly TRBD1 on 5 matching bases. Germline CDR1 is ENHRY and CDR2 is SYGVKD. Trimming took 5 bases from V and 4 from J, leaving 14 bases between them. There are 15 residues in the CDR3. In DNA, the CDR3 is TGTGCCATCAGTTCCACGGGACCCGATAATGAAAAACTGTTTTTT. It specifies CAISSTGPDNEKLFF.

The rearrangement links TRBV5-5 to TRBJ2-4, with 12 bases fitting TRBD2. The germline V gene has CDR1 SGHKS and CDR2 YYEKEE (reference sequence). The CDR3 totals 16 residues. Unmatched junction bases numbered 8, after V lost 4 bases and J lost 6 bases. The CDR3 loop is CASSQTLAGGTNIQYF. The CDR3 coding sequence is TGTGCCAGCAGCCAAACACTAGCGGGGGGAACAAACATTCAGTACTTC.

The CDR3 DNA is TGTGCCAGCTCACCCCTCAACCGCCATTTCAAGAACACCGGGGAGCTGTTTTTT. Translation gives CASSPLNRHFKNTGELFF. This chain connects TRBV18 to TRBJ2-2, with unresolved D. CDR1 KGHSH and CDR2 LQKENI come from the germline V gene. The CDR3 contains 18 residues. V was pared by 3 bases and J by 1 base, with 18 bases between.

Many counts were recorded for this clonotype. This chain uses TRBV7-8 with TRBJ2-5, with D perhaps TRBD1 (7 bases). The CDR3 totals 15 residues. Trimming removed 4 bases from V and 5 bases from J, with 17 bases in between. Germline lookup yields CDR1 SGHVS and CDR2 FQNEAQ. The CDR3 bases are TGTGCCAGCAGCTCGCCCCAGGGGGGTCGGGAGACCCAGTACTTC. This codes for CASSSPQGGRETQYF.

With respect to this clonotype: A junction boundary mismatches the germline segment, possibly from a read error. The V call is TRBV27, the J call TRBJ2-1; the D gene is possibly TRBD2 (5 bases). CDR3 size: 13 residues. Germline CDR1 is MNHEY and CDR2 is SMNVEV (reference sequence). The CDR3 region has the DNA TGTACCAGCGGCTTAAGCTCCTACAATGAGCAGTTCTTC. The encoded protein is CTSGLSSYNEQFF.

The rearrangement uses TRBV5-1 and TRBJ2-2; 8 bases are shared with TRBD1. The CDR3 loop spans 15 amino acids. J gave up 5 bases and V 6 bases, and 9 bases lay outside the gene matches. CDR1 is SGHRS, CDR2 YFSETQ, per germline. CDR3 sequence: CASNWSTGVTGELFF. CDR3 nucleotides: TGCGCCAGCAACTGGTCGACAGGGGTGACCGGGGAGCTGTTTTTT.

This clonotype was counted only a few times. This chain links TRBV20-1 with TRBJ2-5; perhaps TRBD1 as D (6 bases). This CDR3 is built from 15 residues. Germline-derived CDR1 and CDR2 are DFQATT and SNEGSKA (reference sequence). The V end lost 2 bases, the J end lost 2 bases, and 15 bases lay between the germline ends. CDR3 loop: CSARPPGHQQETQYF. The CDR3, as DNA: TGCAGTGCTAGACCGCCGGGACATCAACAAGAGACCCAGTACTTC.